This T cell receptor beta chain was identified in a study of Graves' ophthalmopathy and Graves' hyperthyroidism. Study-wide points: Sensitivity reached roughly 70% and specificity approximately 78% when the model predicted ophthalmopathy progression. Most expanded clonotypes in thyroid above 0.001 frequency also showed up in blood.

With 7 bases removed from V and 0 bases from J, the gap between germline ends came to 10 bases. CDR3 size: 13 residues. Germline V gene lookup returns CDR1 ENHRY and CDR2 SYGVKD. The diagnostic workup employed clinical symptoms, serum thyroxine, TRAb, thyroid ultrasound and orbital computed tomography. This clonotype was counted between two and nine times. Its cognate antigen is unknown. RNA served as the template for amplifying TCR beta CDR3 regions. Scientists carried out first-round RT-PCR using HTBI primers and then a second-round multiplex PCR. In TCRdb, the multiplex PCR reads were re-called with MiXCR into one record per CDR3 protein. The top ten clones hold 11% of a sample with more than 1,000,000 distinct CDR3 sequences, about 40% of them seen once.

The chain links TRBV10-3 to TRBJ2-7; D uncertain. The TCR comes from an adult man with Graves' hyperthyroidism. Sequenced: peripheral blood or thyroid tissue (not recorded which). The CDR3 loop is CAINRATSYEQYF. The DNA of the CDR3 is TGTGCCATCAACCGGGCTACCTCCTACGAGCAGTACTTC.